Here is one T cell receptor beta chain with its context. The protocol was immunoSEQ multiplex PCR, while the TCRdb copy is restricted to in-frame clones and leaves out a portion. Of roughly 260,000 clones in the sample, roughly 90% were seen once. This sample is drawn from a study of blood T cell repertoires in COVID-19. As for the study in general: Acute and convalescent COVID-19 specimens originated in the United States, Italy and Spain.

Germline-derived CDR1 and CDR2 are SGHTA and FQGTGA. Trimming left V 6 bases short and J 5 bases short, with 13 bases between. The CDR3 is 13 residues long. The TCR comes from a man in his sixties who had recovered from COVID-19. The J gene is TRBJ2-5, the V gene TRBV7-3; D may be TRBD2 (6 bases). Material for sequencing was peripheral blood. This CDR3 reads CASSSTSRETQYF. CDR3 DNA sequence: TGTGCCAGCAGTTCTACTAGCCGTGAGACCCAGTACTTC.